This T cell receptor beta chain was sequenced in a study of T cells expressing NK-cell markers. Whole-study findings and limits: The CD3+CD56-NKG2C+ fraction was also led by these clonotypes in several donors. NKG2C+ dominant clonotype frequencies in 6 or 7 donors were roughly 1.0-7.5% of CD8+ T cells.

Note on this clonotype: Its antigen is currently unknown.

TCRdb reanalyzed the 5' RACE reads and collapses them to one entry per CDR3 protein, without DNA. The listing contains about 460,000 distinct CDR3 sequences. The sequencing sample was made of blood T cells: a sorted CD56 or NKG2C T cell subset, CD4+ or CD8+ T cells, or bulk PBMC T cells (not recorded which). This TCR was sampled from a woman aged 50 to 65 in good health.

This CDR3 is CASSVRDSPTDTQYF. The chain has TRBV9 and TRBJ2-3; the D call of TRBD1 rests on TCRdb alone, since no DNA is present to check it. Germline lookup yields CDR1 SGDLS and CDR2 YYNGEE. The CDR3 consists of 15 residues.